A single sample gave rise to the 4 T cell receptor beta chains below, sequenced in a study of cytomegalovirus exposure and HLA in healthy donors. Libraries were prepared by immunoSEQ multiplex PCR; TCRdb keeps only in-frame clonotypes and omits some of them. The sample holds about 250,000 clones, roughly 90% seen once. Sequences were obtained from PBMCs. Receptors originate from a man aged 18-30 years in good health and CMV-seropositive.

This chain uses TRBV28 with TRBJ2-7; 9 nucleotides match TRBD2. There are 15 residues in the CDR3. Germline V gene lookup returns CDR1 MDHEN and CDR2 SYDVKM. V shed 5 bases, J shed 3 bases, and the junction held 8 bases outside the gene matches. CDR3: CASSTSRTSDYEQYF. CDR3 sequence (DNA): TGTGCCAGCAGTACAAGCCGGACTAGCGACTACGAGCAGTACTTC. The full variable domain, its missing parts supplied by reference TRBV28 and TRBJ2-7, is DVKVTQSSRYLVKRTGEKVFLECVQDMDHENMFWYRQDPGLGLRLIYFSYDVKMKEKGDIPEGYSVSREKKERFSLILESASTNQTSMYLCASSTSRTSDYEQYFGPGTRLTVT.

This chain joins TRBV30 and TRBJ2-1, with D unresolved. Germline CDR1 GTSNPN, CDR2 SVGIG (reference sequence). V lost 4 bases and J lost 2, with 9 bases in between. The CDR3 is 13 amino acids. The CDR3 loop is CAWTQDAYNEQFF. The CDR3 bases are TGTGCCTGGACCCAGGACGCCTACAATGAGCAGTTCTTC. Looking up the rest from reference TRBV30 and TRBJ2-1 gives the full variable domain: SQTIHQWPATLVQPVGSPLSLECTVEGTSNPNLYWYRQAAGRGLQLLFYSVGIGQISSEVPQNLSASRPQDRQFILSSKKLLLSDSGFYLCAWTQDAYNEQFFGPGTRLTVL.

The rearrangement uses TRBV29-1 and TRBJ2-2; D unclear. CDR3 size: 13 residues. Germline lookup yields CDR1 SQVTM and CDR2 ANQGSEA. V was shortened by 7 bases and J by 7 bases, with 16 bases between the two germline ends. CDR3 residues: CSARSPLVGELFF. CDR3 sequence (DNA): TGCAGCGCTCGGTCGCCGCTGGTCGGGGAGCTGTTTTTT.

The chain has TRBV2 and TRBJ2-1; D is perhaps TRBD2 (5 bases). The ends were cut back, 6 bases at V and 5 bases at J, with 11 bases in the middle. The CDR3 sequence is 13 residues long. Per the germline V gene, CDR1 is SNHLY and CDR2 is FYNNEI. DNA for the CDR3: TGTGCCAGCAGCGGTCGGCGGGACAATGAGCAGTTCTTC. Translation gives CASSGRRDNEQFF.